The clone carrying this T cell receptor (beta chain) appeared a single time. Repertoires were generated with immunoSEQ multiplex PCR, while TCRdb's copy carries only in-frame clones and drops some. The sample lists under 300,000 clones; around 86% were seen once. This sample is part of a study of blood T cell repertoires in COVID-19. In the study overall: Researchers got acute and convalescent COVID-19 samples from the United States, Italy and Spain.

Enrollees, roughly 18 to 90 years old, lived in 24 US areas. Looked up from germline, CDR1 is MNHNS and CDR2 is SASEGT. There are 17 residues in the CDR3. The V segment lost 1 base and the J segment 2 bases; nucleotides outside the gene matches: 9. Sequencing was carried out using PBMCs or T cells enriched from blood (not recorded which). V is TRBV6-1 and J is TRBJ2-3; 7 bases match TRBD1. The TCR comes from a young man who had recovered from COVID-19. CDR3 sequence reads: CASSEGPPTGPTDTQYF. The CDR3 region has the DNA TGTGCCAGCAGTGAAGGTCCCCCGACAGGGCCCACAGATACGCAGTATTTT.